One and the same sample provided the 3 T cell receptor beta chains below, sequenced in a study of post-analysis software for immune sequencing data. The study's findings and limits: About 5 TRBV segments occurring more often in patients than controls included TRBV5-6, TRBV5-1 and TRBV20-1.

The antigens of these receptors remain unknown. Researchers reported that TCR beta cDNA libraries carried unique molecular identifiers. MiXCR, run by TCRdb on the PCR reads, gives a single entry per CDR3 protein. The sample records some 690,000 distinct CDR3 sequences, more than 50% being singletons. The sequenced sample consisted of blood. These receptors all come from a girl aged 2 to 10 with multiple sclerosis.

The V gene is TRBV7-9, the J gene TRBJ1-2, with 7 bases lining up with TRBD1. Trimming cost V 3 bases and J 8 bases; bases outside gene matches: 9. CDR3 size: 14 residues. Per germline, CDR1 SEHNR and CDR2 FQNEAQ (reference sequence). The CDR3 DNA sequence: TGTGCCAGCAGCTTCCGGGGGACAGACAAAGGCTACACCTTC. Protein sequence: CASSFRGTDKGYTF. Drawing the rest from reference TRBV7-9 and TRBJ1-2, the complete variable domain is DTGVSQNPRHKITKRGQNVTFRCDPISEHNRLYWYRQTLGQGPEFLTYFQNEAQLEKSRLLSDRFSAERPKGSFSTLEIQRTEQGDSAMYLCASSFRGTDKGYTFGSGTRLTVV.

Only a few counts were recorded for this clonotype. The chain has TRBV2 and TRBJ2-3; no reliable D call. The CDR3 has 14 amino acids. V lost 6 bases and J lost 2, with 12 bases in between. Germline CDR1 SNHLY, CDR2 FYNNEI. This chain's CDR3 is CASRGLSPTDTQYF. CDR3 nucleotide sequence: TGTGCCAGCAGGGGCCTTAGCCCCACAGATACGCAGTATTTT.

This chain links TRBV7-9 with TRBJ2-1, with a weak D call TRBD1 (5 bases). CDR3 length: 15 amino acids. CDR1 and CDR2 from the germline V gene are SEHNR and FQNEAQ (reference sequence). Trimming took off 4 bases at V and 5 bases at J, with 15 bases between the two ends. The CDR3 protein is CASSSVGADHNEQFF. The CDR3 nucleotides are TGTGCCAGCAGCTCCGTTGGGGCAGATCACAATGAGCAGTTCTTC. Full variable domain (rest looked up from reference TRBV7-9 and TRBJ2-1): DTGVSQNPRHKITKRGQNVTFRCDPISEHNRLYWYRQTLGQGPEFLTYFQNEAQLEKSRLLSDRFSAERPKGSFSTLEIQRTEQGDSAMYLCASSSVGADHNEQFFGPGTRLTVL.